This TCR beta chain derives from a study of CD8+CD57+ T cells in acquired aplastic anemia (dated by TCRdb to the late 2010s). About the investigation overall: DNA extracted from sorted CD4+ and CD8+ cells had a mean of around 3 ug, with a range of 0.2 to 27.4 ug. Healthy donor samples averaged approximately 10 million reads for CD4+ and fewer than 12 million for CD8+ cells.

TCR beta VDJ combination and CDR3 sequence profiling used genomic DNA as the template. TCR repertoire sequencing was run on an Illumina HiSeq 2000. The study's own analysis went as follows. Repertoire assessment relied on Simpson's diversity index, CDR3 size and DJ length profiles, and TRBV/TRBJ rearrangement plots. The immunodominant clone was defined as the most abundant DNA sequence in deep sequencing data. CDR3 amino acid sequences were checked for sharing between subjects and were compared against published repertoires and the VDJdb database. TCRdb reprocessed the public reads (quality trimming at Q25 with fastp, clone calling with MiXCR) and kept in-frame beta chains. Records with the same CDR3 protein are collapsed into one entry carrying the most frequent genes and DNA. Here the V and J calls rest on TCRdb's processing, not on the authors' analysis. This sample lists about 160,000 distinct CDR3 sequences; roughly 40% were detected once. The ten largest make up approximately 1% of the sample.

The germline V gene (reference sequence) gives CDR1 as SEHNR and CDR2 as FQNEAQ. The CDR3 holds 13 amino acids from the cysteine to the phenylalanine. Solely the CDR3 DNA is kept, with 39 bases framed from the first base. At the junction V is shortened by 3 bases and J by 2 bases, with 7 bases in between. On the study overall, not on this receptor specifically: Between patients and healthy controls, no significant difference in CD8+ Simpson's diversity was found (P=0.060). Around 27 CD8+ CDR3 sequences were found to be shared between patients and controls, but these sequences appeared to be highly expressed in patients and within the immunodominant clones of the patients.

TCR repertoires of sorted CD4+ and CD8+ blood T cells from severe aplastic anemia patients and healthy subjects were deep-sequenced in the study. Ficoll-Paque density gradient centrifugation was used to isolate peripheral blood mononuclear cells. Before DNA extraction, CD4+ and CD8+ T cells were sorted with FACS or magnetic beads. This clonotype appeared a single time. This receptor's antigen is unknown. Within one base of it there is no much larger clone, and no base qualities were kept. Resting on one read, the evidence is weak. The rearrangement combines TRBV7-9 with TRBJ1-2; the D gene is not confidently resolved. The clonotype comes from a human donor in good health. The sequencing input was sorted CD4+, CD8+, or CD8+CD57+ T cells (not recorded which) from PBMCs. CDR3 region: CASSFSVNYGYTF. The nucleotides are TGTGCCAGCAGCTTTAGTGTAAACTATGGCTACACCTTC.